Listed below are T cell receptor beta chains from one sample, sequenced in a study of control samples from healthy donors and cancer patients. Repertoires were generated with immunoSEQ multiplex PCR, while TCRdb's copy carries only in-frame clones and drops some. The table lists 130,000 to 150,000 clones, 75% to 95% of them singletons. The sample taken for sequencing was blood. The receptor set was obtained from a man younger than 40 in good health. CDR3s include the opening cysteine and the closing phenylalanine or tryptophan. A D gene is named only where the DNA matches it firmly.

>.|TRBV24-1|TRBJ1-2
CATSDLGTDGYTF
TGTGCCACCAGTGACCTTGGGACGGATGGCTACACCTTC
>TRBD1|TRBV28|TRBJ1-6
CASRPGTAGSYNSPLHF
TGTGCCAGCAGACCCGGGACAGCGGGTTCCTATAATTCACCCCTCCACTTT
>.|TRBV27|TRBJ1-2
CASSLGATGNYGYTF
TGTGCCAGCAGTTTGGGTGCGACAGGAAACTATGGCTACACCTTC
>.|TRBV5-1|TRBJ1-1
CASSLFAGALNTEAFF
TGCGCCAGCAGCTTGTTTGCAGGGGCTCTGAACACTGAAGCTTTCTTT
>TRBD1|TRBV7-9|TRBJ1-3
CASSPGQGGVGNTIYF
TGTGCCAGCAGCCCGGGACAGGGGGGTGTCGGAAACACCATATATTTT
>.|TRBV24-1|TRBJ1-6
CATSERAPHSPLHF
TGTGCCACCAGTGAGAGGGCCCCTCATTCACCCCTCCACTTT
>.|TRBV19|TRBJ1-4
CASSWVQAEKLFF
TGTGCCAGTAGTTGGGTGCAAGCTGAAAAACTGTTTTTT
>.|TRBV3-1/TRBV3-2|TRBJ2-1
CASSQDITREQFF
TGTGCCAGCAGCCAAGATATAACACGTGAGCAGTTCTTC
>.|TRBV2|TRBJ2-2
CASVRQGGTGELFF
TGTGCCAGCGTGCGGCAGGGAGGCACCGGGGAGCTGTTTTTT
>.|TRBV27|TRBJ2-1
CASSYQGGNEQFF
TGTGCCAGCAGTTACCAGGGAGGAAATGAGCAGTTCTTC
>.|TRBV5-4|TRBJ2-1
CASSSRALGGDEQFF
TGTGCCAGCAGCTCCCGGGCCTTGGGAGGAGATGAGCAGTTCTTC
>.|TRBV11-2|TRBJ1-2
CASSLGRGDYGYTF
TGTGCCAGCAGCTTAGGTAGGGGAGACTATGGCTACACCTTC
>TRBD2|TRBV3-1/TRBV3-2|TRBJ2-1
CASSQESGLAGANNEQFF
TGTGCCAGCAGCCAAGAGTCGGGTCTAGCGGGGGCAAACAATGAGCAGTTCTTC
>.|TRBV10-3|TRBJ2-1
CAISETGQPHNEQFF
TGTGCCATCAGTGAAACAGGACAGCCCCACAATGAGCAGTTCTTC
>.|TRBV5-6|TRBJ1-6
CASSLDTGTPQNSPLHF
TGTGCCAGCAGCTTGGATACGGGGACCCCACAGAATTCACCCCTCCACTTT
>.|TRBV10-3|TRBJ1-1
CAIRPDRNTEAFF
TGTGCCATCAGGCCTGACAGGAACACTGAAGCTTTCTTT
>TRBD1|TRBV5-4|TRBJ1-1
CASSFGDRSAEAFF
TGTGCCAGCAGCTTTGGGGACAGGAGTGCTGAAGCTTTCTTT